The 5 T cell receptor beta chains in this list originate from one sample, sequenced in a study of cytomegalovirus exposure and HLA in healthy donors. The PCR had 60 Vbeta and 13 Jbeta primers. Profiled with immunoSEQ multiplex PCR; TCRdb holds only in-frame clones, not every one. In the table there are 100,000 to 150,000 clones, about 80% of which are singletons. The sample taken for sequencing was PBMCs. The receptor set was obtained from a woman aged 50 to 65 in good health and CMV-seropositive.

V gene TRBV7-2 combines with J gene TRBJ1-2, with D tentatively TRBD1 (6 bases). The CDR3 length is 11 residues. V dropped 7 bases and J dropped 8 bases, with 11 bases sitting between them. CDR1 is SGHTA, CDR2 FQGNSA, per germline. Written as DNA, the CDR3 is TGTGCCAGCACACAGGGTGGCGGCTACACCTTC. Its translation is CASTQGGGYTF.

V and J are TRBV5-1 and TRBJ2-3; D possibly corresponds to TRBD2 (7 bases). CDR3 size: 16 residues. V lost 2 bases to trimming and J lost 2 bases, with 15 bases between them. The germline V gene encodes CDR1 SGHRS and CDR2 YFSETQ. In DNA form, the CDR3 reads TGCGCCAGCAGCTTCGGCGGGGGCGGTTACACAGATACGCAGTATTTT. Amino acids: CASSFGGGGYTDTQYF.

This chain links TRBV6-5 with TRBJ2-3, with TRBD1 as a possible D gene (6 bases). Germline-derived CDR1 and CDR2 are MNHEY and SVGAGI. The CDR3 spans 15 residues. Between the trimmed V and J ends, which lost 0 bases and 7 bases, there was a span of 14 bases. This chain's CDR3 is CASSYSKPGTNTQYF. The CDR3 bases are TGTGCCAGCAGTTACTCGAAGCCGGGGACAAATACGCAGTATTTT.

The rearrangement links TRBV2 to TRBJ2-3, with 8 bases identical to TRBD2. The CDR3 is made up of 16 amino acids. The germline V gene has CDR1 SNHLY and CDR2 FYNNEI. Trimming cost V 6 bases and J 0 bases; bases outside gene matches: 8. The CDR3 reads CASSRLAGTSTDTQYF. The DNA for the CDR3 is TGTGCCAGCAGCCGGTTAGCGGGGACTAGCACAGATACGCAGTATTTT.

V is TRBV6-1 and J is TRBJ1-1; TRBD1 matches at 7 bases. CDR3 length: 15 residues. The V gene end was trimmed by 5 bases and the J gene end by 7 bases; junction bases not matched to a gene: 13. Germline V lookup: CDR1 MNHNS, CDR2 SASEGT. Here the CDR3 DNA reads TGTGCCAGCAGTACGAGACAGGGCTCTGCGGGTGAAGCTTTCTTT. Protein: CASSTRQGSAGEAFF.